This TCR beta chain is from a study of CD8+ T cells in alopecia areata. The CDR3 is 12 residues long. CDR1 and CDR2 from the germline V gene are SNHLY and FYNNEI. The ends were cut back, 8 bases at V and 0 bases at J, with 7 bases in the middle. The authors extracted RNA and reverse transcribed it into cDNA as the sequencing template. Method: immunoSEQ multiplex PCR; TCRdb's copy keeps in-frame clones and lacks some. The data contain approximately 91,000 clones, 40% to 55% of them singletons. The chain combines TRBV2 with TRBJ2-5, with no clear D. This clonotype was obtained from a human donor with alopecia areata. The sequenced material came from CD4+ T cells sorted from blood. The CDR3 bases are TGTGCCAGCGGGCCTTACCAAGAGACCCAGTACTTC. Translating gives CASGPYQETQYF.